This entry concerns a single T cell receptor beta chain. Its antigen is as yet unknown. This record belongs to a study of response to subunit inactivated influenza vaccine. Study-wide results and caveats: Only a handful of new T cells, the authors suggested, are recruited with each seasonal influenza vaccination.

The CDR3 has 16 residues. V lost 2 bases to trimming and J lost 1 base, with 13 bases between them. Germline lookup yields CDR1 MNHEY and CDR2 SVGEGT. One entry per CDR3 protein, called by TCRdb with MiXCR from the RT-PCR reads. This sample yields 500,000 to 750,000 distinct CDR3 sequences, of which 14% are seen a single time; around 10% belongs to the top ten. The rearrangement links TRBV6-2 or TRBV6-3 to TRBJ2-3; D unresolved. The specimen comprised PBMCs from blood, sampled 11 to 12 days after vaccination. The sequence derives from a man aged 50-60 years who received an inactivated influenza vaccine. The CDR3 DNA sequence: TGTGCCAGCAGTTACGGCAGCAGATTCGGCACAGATACGCAGTATTTT. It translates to CASSYGSRFGTDTQYF.